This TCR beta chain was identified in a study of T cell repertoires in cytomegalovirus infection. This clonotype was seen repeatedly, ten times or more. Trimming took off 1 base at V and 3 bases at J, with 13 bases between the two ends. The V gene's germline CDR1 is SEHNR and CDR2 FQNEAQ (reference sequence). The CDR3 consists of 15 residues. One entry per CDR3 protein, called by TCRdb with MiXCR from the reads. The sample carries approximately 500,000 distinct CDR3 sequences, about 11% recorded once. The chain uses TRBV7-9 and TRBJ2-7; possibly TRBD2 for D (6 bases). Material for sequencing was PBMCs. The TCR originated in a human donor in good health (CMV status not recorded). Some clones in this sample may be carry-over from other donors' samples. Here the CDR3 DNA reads TGTGCCAGCAGCTTAGTGGGAGGAGCCGTCTACGAGCAGTACTTC. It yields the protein CASSLVGGAVYEQYF.